Below are 10 T cell receptor beta chains sequenced from a single sample in a study of CD8+ T cells in alopecia areata. Following RNA extraction, reverse transcription yielded cDNA that acted as the sequencing template. The assay was immunoSEQ multiplex PCR, and TCRdb's table has in-frame clones only and misses some. The data show about 5,900 clones, with none appearing a single time. The time point denotes: mouse skin 6 weeks after grafting, around onset of hair loss. Specimen: skin, collected at week 6. Receptor source: a C3H/HeJ mouse with alopecia areata. The MHC haplotype of this mouse line is H2-k.

Turning to this clone: Gene names and germline match the mouse. The read falls 4 residues short of the CDR3 end, and the missing part is taken from the germline J gene. This chain links TRBV1 with TRBJ2-1; 7 positions agree with TRBD2. Trimming removed 10 bases from V and 6 bases from J; junction bases left unmatched: 6. The CDR3 has 12 residues. Germline V gene sequence: CDR1 NSQYPW, CDR2 LRSPGD (reference sequence). The CDR3: CTYWGRVAEQFF. CDR3 DNA (partial): TGCACCTACTGGGGAAGGGTTGCT.

In the case of this clone: Gene names denote mouse genes. The read stops 4 residues short of the end of the CDR3; the missing end is completed from the germline J gene. This rearrangement joins TRBV5 to TRBJ2-7, with 11 positions matching TRBD2. Per germline, CDR1 LGHNA and CDR2 YNLKQL (reference sequence). J lost 2 bases, V lost 3 bases, and 3 bases had no gene match. CDR3 length equals 15 residues. CDR3 DNA, as far as it was read: TGTGCCAGCAGCCAGCCGGGACTGGGGGCCTAT. Translation: CASSQPGLGAY. The full-length CDR3 reads as CASSQPGLGAYEQYF.

In regard to this clone: Genes and germline come from the mouse. The read is 4 residues too short to cover the CDR3 end, so that end is filled in from the germline J gene. The rearrangement uses TRBV19 and TRBJ1-1; 9 bases agree with TRBD1. Trimming at V came to 4 bases and at J to 3 bases, leaving 7 bases not matched to a gene. The CDR3 length is 15 residues. Per the germline V gene, CDR1 is FNHDT and CDR2 is SITEND (reference sequence). CDR3: CASSPHRGRDTEVFF. Partial CDR3 DNA: TGTGCCAGCAGTCCTCACAGGGGGCGGGACACA. The whole variable domain, filled in from reference TRBV19 and TRBJ1-1, reads GGIITQTPKFLIGQEGQKLTLKCQQNFNHDTMYWYRQDSGKGLRLIYYSITENDLQKGDLSEGYDASREKKSSFSLTVTSAQKNEMAVFLCASSPHRGRDTEVFFGKGTRLTVV.

The sample holds many counts of this clone. Gene names denote mouse genes. The read stops 3 residues short of the end of the CDR3; the missing end is completed from the germline J gene. The chain is built from TRBV1 and TRBJ1-6; 10 positions match TRBD1. TRBJ1-6 is noted as an ORF with a role that remains uncertain. Germline CDR1 reads NSQYPW; CDR2 reads LRSPGD (reference sequence). This CDR3 is 14 amino acids long. The V segment lost 5 bases and the J segment 10 bases; nucleotides outside the gene matches: 5. The DNA read from the CDR3 is TGCACCTGCAGTTGGACAGGGGGAGAGTCGCCC. Residues: CTCSWTGGESP. The whole CDR3 sequence reads CTCSWTGGESPLYF.

This clone was observed at least ten times. The listed genes are named as in mouse. The read ends 4 residues before the CDR3 terminus; that terminus is restored from the germline J gene. V and J are TRBV17 and TRBJ2-1; D is possibly TRBD2 (7 bases). Germline V gene lookup returns CDR1 MNHDT and CDR2 YYDKIL. CDR3 length equals 18 residues. V was shortened by 2 bases and J by 3 bases, with 20 bases between the two germline ends. CDR3 region: CASSRLRDKTGVYAEQFF. The DNA read from the CDR3 is TGTGCTAGCAGTAGACTCCGGGACAAAACTGGGGTCTATGCT.

This clone came up many times. Gene names refer to mouse genes. The read halts 4 residues ahead of the CDR3 end, with the missing end drawn from the germline J gene. The rearrangement links TRBV1 to TRBJ2-7, with 11 bases identical to TRBD1. Germline V lookup: CDR1 NSQYPW, CDR2 LRSPGD (reference sequence). This CDR3 region has 15 residues. The chain's CDR3 is CTCSAGGTGGYEQYF. The covered CDR3 bases are TGCACCTGCAGTGCAGGAGGGACAGGGGGATAT.

Of note for this clone: The genes and germline here are from mouse. With the read ending 4 residues before the CDR3 end, the germline J gene is used to fill in that end. The chain joins TRBV19 to TRBJ1-4, with D uncertain. Germline V lookup: CDR1 FNHDT, CDR2 SITEND (reference sequence). The CDR3 has 12 residues. The part of the CDR3 DNA that was read is TGTGCCAGCAGTATACGTGGCGAA. It encodes CASSIRGE. The full CDR3 reads CASSIRGERLFF.

This clone is judged medium-sized. Gene names are mouse gene names. The CDR3 loop is CASSHDGGREVFF. The CDR3 DNA, read in part, is TGTGCCAGCAGCCATGACGGGGGGCGA. The rearrangement links TRBV5 to TRBJ1-1, with D possibly matching TRBD1 (6 bases). The read terminates 4 residues ahead of where the CDR3 ends, so the germline J gene completes it. Germline CDR1 reads LGHNA; CDR2 reads YNLKQL (reference sequence). This CDR3 is built from 13 residues.

This clone was found a few times. The genes are named according to mouse. The CDR3 extends 4 residues past the end of the read, so its final part is completed from the germline J gene. The gene calls are TRBV16 and TRBJ2-1, with TRBD2 matching over 8 bases. The CDR3 runs 15 residues. Germline CDR1 and CDR2: SGHSA and FRNQAP. V lost 3 bases to trimming and J lost 0 bases; unmatched junction nucleotides: 1. CDR3 sequence reads: CASSLTGANYAEQFF. The sequenced CDR3 bases are TGTGCAAGCAGCTTGACTGGGGCTAACTATGCT. Complete variable domain (other parts from reference TRBV16 and TRBJ2-1): NAGVIQTPRHKVTGKGQEATLWCEPISGHSAVFWYRQTIVQGLEFLTYFRNQAPIDDSGMPKERFSAQMPNQSHSTLKIQSTQPQDSAVYLCASSLTGANYAEQFFGPGTRLTVL.

The sample holds a few counts of this clone. The genes and germline here are from mouse. The CDR3 is cut off 4 residues early in the read; its end comes from the germline J gene. V gene TRBV13-2 combines with J gene TRBJ2-7; 9 bases map to TRBD1. The germline V gene encodes CDR1 NNHNN and CDR2 SYGAGS (reference sequence). This CDR3 spans 14 amino acids. CDR3 in amino acids: CASGDGGTGYEQYF. The sequenced part of the CDR3 DNA is TGTGCCAGCGGTGATGGGGGGACAGGGTAT.